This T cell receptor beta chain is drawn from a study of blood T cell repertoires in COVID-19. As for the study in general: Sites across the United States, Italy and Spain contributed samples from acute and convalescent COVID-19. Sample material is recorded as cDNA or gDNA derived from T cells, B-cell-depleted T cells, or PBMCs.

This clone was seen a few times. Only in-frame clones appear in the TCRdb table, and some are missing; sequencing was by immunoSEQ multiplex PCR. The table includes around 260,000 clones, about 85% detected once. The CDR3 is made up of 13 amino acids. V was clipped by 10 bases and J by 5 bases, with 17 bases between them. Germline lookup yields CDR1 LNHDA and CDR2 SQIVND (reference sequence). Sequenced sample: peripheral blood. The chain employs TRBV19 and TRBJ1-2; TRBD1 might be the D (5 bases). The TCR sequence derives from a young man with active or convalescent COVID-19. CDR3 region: CATPSTGGYGYTF. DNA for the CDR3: TGTGCCACCCCCTCGACGGGGGGATATGGCTACACCTTC.